This T cell receptor beta chain stems from a study of T cell repertoires in cytomegalovirus infection. A single record per CDR3 protein comes from TCRdb applying MiXCR to the reads. The sample holds about 220,000 distinct CDR3 sequences, approximately 38% seen once. As concerns this clonotype: Its antigen is still unknown.

The CDR3 length is 15 residues. J gave up 4 bases and V 6 bases, and 10 bases lay outside the gene matches. The receptor was isolated from a human donor in good health (CMV status not recorded). Some clones in this sample may be carry-over from other donors' samples. J is TRBJ2-7 and V is TRBV12-3 or TRBV12-4, with 9 positions matching TRBD2. Source: CD8+ T cells from cultured PBMCs, taken from culture after CMV antigen stimulation. The CDR3 coding sequence is TGTGCCAGCAGCCCTTTAGGGACTAGCTCGTACGAGCAGTACTTC. Its protein is CASSPLGTSSYEQYF.